One and the same sample provided the 32 T cell receptor beta chains below, sequenced in a study of Tregs in tolerant kidney transplant recipients (dated by TCRdb to the late 2010s). Library construction relied on the immunoSEQ multiplex PCR assay. What TCRdb holds here is the immuneACCESS table cut down to in-frame rearrangements. Part of the clones is not present; checked against another copy, under half of the missing clones reflect an unresolved V gene, and the others are unexplained. This sample is represented by some 90,000 clones; around 94% of them were singletons. Approximately 4.8% of the sample belongs to the ten largest clones. Sequencing was done on a sample of CD8+ T cells from blood. Receptors were obtained from a human donor in good health.

This clone was recorded once. Mismatch with germline at one junction end may stem from a read error. The chain has TRBV4-1 and TRBJ2-7; D ambiguous. The CDR3 has 15 amino acids. Germline CDR1 and CDR2: MGHRA and YSYEKL. This chain's CDR3 is CASSQGEAPTYEQYF. For the CDR3, the DNA is TGTGCCAGCAGCCAAGGCGAGGCCCCCACCTACGAGCAGTACTTC.

The chain links TRBV5-4 to TRBJ1-1, with 8 bases aligning to TRBD1. From germline, CDR1 is SGHNT and CDR2 YYREEE (reference sequence). CDR3 size: 14 residues. V lost 2 bases to trimming and J lost 1 base; unmatched junction nucleotides: 1. The CDR3 DNA reads as TGTGCCAGCAGCTTTACAGGGGGGAACACTGAAGCTTTCTTT. Translation gives CASSFTGGNTEAFF. The full variable domain, in which reference TRBV5-4 and TRBJ1-1 provide the parts outside the CDR3, is ETGVTQSPTHLIKTRGQQVTLRCSSQSGHNTVSWYQQALGQGPQFIFQYYREEENGRGNFPPRFSGLQFPNYSSELNVNALELDDSALYLCASSFTGGNTEAFFGQGTRLTVV.

This clone was detected only once. This chain uses TRBV1 with TRBJ2-7. TRBV1 counts as a pseudogene. This CDR3 comprises 14 residues. CDR3 nucleotide sequence: TGCACCAGCCGATCACGGGGCCCCGACTACGAGCAGTACTTC. Protein sequence: CTSRSRGPDYEQYF.

The chain couples TRBV15 to TRBJ1-2; D is unresolved. Germline assignment: CDR1 LNHNV and CDR2 YYDKDF (reference sequence). The CDR3 length is 17 residues. Trimming left V 0 bases short and J 4 bases short, with 18 bases between. For the CDR3, the DNA is TGTGCCACCAGCAGAGATGCGCAGGCCCTGAGGAGCTATGGCTACACCTTC. Encoded protein: CATSRDAQALRSYGYTF.

The rearrangement links TRBV2 to TRBJ2-1; 14 bases agree with TRBD2. V gave up 3 bases and J gave up 9 bases; unmatched junction bases: 10. The CDR3 sequence is 17 residues long. Germline V gene lookup returns CDR1 SNHLY and CDR2 FYNNEI. This CDR3 reads CASSEGLAGVYDVEQFF. The CDR3 DNA reads TGTGCCAGCAGTGAGGGACTAGCGGGAGTATATGATGTTGAGCAGTTCTTC.

The V call is TRBV30, the J call TRBJ1-2; D may be TRBD1 (6 bases). This CDR3 is built from 15 residues. V was pared by 3 bases and J by 4 bases, with 18 bases between. The V gene's germline CDR1 is GTSNPN and CDR2 SVGIG (reference sequence). The CDR3 spells CAWRKWQGPSYGYTF. CDR3 sequence (DNA): TGTGCCTGGAGAAAATGGCAGGGGCCCTCCTATGGCTACACCTTC.

CDR3 nucleotide sequence: TGTGCCAGTATGTTCTCGGCGGGGGGCACCGGGGAGCTGTTTTTT. Translating it yields CASMFSAGGTGELFF. V and J are TRBV19 and TRBJ2-2, with 8 bases fitting TRBD2. V shed 7 bases, J shed 4 bases, and the junction held 8 bases outside the gene matches. The CDR3 length is 15 residues. In germline, CDR1 is LNHDA, CDR2 SQIVND (reference sequence).

The rearrangement uses TRBV11-2 and TRBJ1-4, with TRBD1 matching over 7 bases. The CDR3 loop spans 16 amino acids. In germline, CDR1 is SGHAT, CDR2 FQNNGV. V shed 1 base and J 3 bases; nucleotides not matched to a gene: 5. CDR3 region: CASSLVAGQSNEKLFF. The DNA of the CDR3 is TGTGCCAGCAGCTTAGTCGCGGGACAGTCTAATGAAAAACTGTTTTTT.

The chain joins TRBV27 to TRBJ2-3; 9 bases are shared with TRBD1. Germline trimming cut 8 bases from V and 1 base from J; bases unmatched to any gene: 7. The CDR3 has 15 amino acids. From germline, CDR1 is MNHEY and CDR2 SMNVEV (reference sequence). The CDR3 sequence is CASARGDRGTDTQYF. The CDR3, as DNA: TGTGCCAGCGCTCGGGGGGACAGGGGCACAGATACGCAGTATTTT.

V is TRBV7-9 and J is TRBJ1-2; D remains unclear. Trimming cost V 11 bases and J 4 bases, with 14 bases left between them. CDR1 and CDR2 from the germline V gene are SEHNR and FQNEAQ (reference sequence). The CDR3 runs 12 residues. In nucleotides, the CDR3 is TGTGCCGTCGTGACGGATCTCTATGGCTACACCTTC. It translates to CAVVTDLYGYTF.

The chain joins TRBV6-1 to TRBJ2-2, with D unclear. Germline V gene data show CDR1 as MNHNS and CDR2 as SASEGT. V was clipped by 8 bases and J by 7 bases, with 8 bases between them. CDR3 size: 11 residues. CDR3 amino acids: CASPLDGELFF. CDR3 DNA sequence: TGTGCCAGCCCCCTAGACGGGGAGCTGTTTTTT.

Only one count was recorded for this clone. The V call is TRBV6-5, the J call TRBJ2-7, with D uncertain. Deletions cut 0 bases from V and 4 bases from J, with 10 bases between. This CDR3 contains 14 residues. Germline assignment: CDR1 MNHEY and CDR2 SVGAGI. The CDR3 here is CASSYSIEFYEQYF. The CDR3 nucleotides read TGTGCCAGCAGTTACTCTATCGAATTTTACGAGCAGTACTTC.

Only one count was recorded for this clone. This sequence joins TRBV7-6 and TRBJ2-7, with D unclear. Germline V gives CDR1 SGHVS, CDR2 FNYEAQ. Trimming removed 2 bases from V and 3 bases from J, with 8 bases in between. The CDR3 covers 13 residues. This CDR3 reads CASSLSLNYEQYF. The CDR3 coding sequence is TGTGCCAGCAGCTTATCCCTGAACTACGAGCAGTACTTC. Full variable domain (remainder filled in from reference TRBV7-6 and TRBJ2-7): GAGVSQSPRYKVTKRGQDVALRCDPISGHVSLYWYRQALGQGPEFLTYFNYEAQQDKSGLPNDRFSAERPEGSISTLTIQRTEQRDSAMYRCASSLSLNYEQYFGPGTRLTVT.

The CDR3 DNA is TGTGCCAGTAGTATAGAGGGGGGGATCTCCTACGAGCAGTACTTC. Its translation: CASSIEGGISYEQYF. The chain carries TRBV19 and TRBJ2-7; 7 bases map to TRBD2. Germline V gives CDR1 LNHDA, CDR2 SQIVND (reference sequence). Losses at the gene ends were 0 bases for V and 0 bases for J; bases not matched to a gene: 2. The CDR3 runs to 15 residues.

J is TRBJ1-2 and V is TRBV30; no reliable D call. Germline-derived CDR1 and CDR2 are GTSNPN and SVGIG (reference sequence). Trimming pared 1 base from V and 4 bases from J, leaving 10 bases between. This CDR3 comprises 13 residues. CDR3 in amino acids: CAWSGGTIYGYTF. In nucleotides, the CDR3 is TGTGCCTGGAGTGGTGGTACAATCTATGGCTACACCTTC.

V gene TRBV11-2 combines with J gene TRBJ1-4; TRBD1 aligns across 8 bases. Trimming at V came to 3 bases and at J to 7 bases, leaving 7 bases not matched to a gene. The CDR3 totals 15 residues. Germline V gives CDR1 SGHAT, CDR2 FQNNGV. CDR3 in DNA: TGTGCCAGCAGCTTTTCCACAGGGGGAGGTGAAAAACTGTTTTTT. Amino acids: CASSFSTGGGEKLFF. Using reference TRBV11-2 and TRBJ1-4 for the parts outside the CDR3, the full variable domain is EAGVAQSPRYKIIEKRQSVAFWCNPISGHATLYWYQQILGQGPKLLIQFQNNGVVDDSQLPKDRFSAERLKGVDSTLKIQPAKLEDSAVYLCASSFSTGGGEKLFFGSGTQLSVL.

The rearrangement joins TRBV5-5 to TRBJ1-1; 7 nucleotides match TRBD1. The CDR3 sequence is 15 residues long. Trimming removed 4 bases from V and 2 bases from J; junction bases left unmatched: 8. CDR1 is SGHKS, CDR2 YYEKEE, per germline (reference sequence). The DNA for the CDR3 is TGTGCCAGCAGCCTCGTCGGAGGGGGCAACACTGAAGCTTTCTTT. It is translated as CASSLVGGGNTEAFF.

This clone was recorded once. The V call is TRBV7-9, the J call TRBJ2-7; tentative D call: TRBD1 (5 bases). Trimming took off 5 bases at V and 5 bases at J, with 16 bases between the two ends. The CDR3 runs to 14 residues. CDR1 and CDR2 (germline): SEHNR, FQNEAQ (reference sequence). The CDR3 region is CASSLDDRPHEQYF. CDR3 in DNA: TGTGCCAGCAGCCTCGACGACAGACCCCACGAGCAGTACTTC.

This clone occurred once. The J gene is TRBJ2-7, the V gene TRBV18; 12 bases align to TRBD2. V shed 2 bases and J 1 base; nucleotides not matched to a gene: 15. The CDR3 contains 20 residues. Germline V lookup: CDR1 KGHSH, CDR2 LQKENI. The CDR3 DNA is TGTGCCAGCTCACCAATTGTTCCAGGGTGGCTAGCGGGAGGGTCCTACGAGCAGTACTTC. This translates into CASSPIVPGWLAGGSYEQYF.

The chain has TRBV4-1 and TRBJ2-7; 8 positions match TRBD1. Germline V lookup: CDR1 MGHRA, CDR2 YSYEKL. CDR3 length: 16 residues. J lost 6 bases, V lost 1 base, and 11 bases had no gene match. The DNA for the CDR3 is TGCGCCAGCAGCCAAGGACCCCGGGACAGGTATCGCGAGCAGTACTTC. Protein sequence: CASSQGPRDRYREQYF.

The V call is TRBV25-1, the J call TRBJ2-7; 7 nucleotides align to TRBD1. The V gene's germline CDR1 is MGHDK and CDR2 SYGVNS. The CDR3 is made up of 14 amino acids. V shed 4 bases, J shed 1 base, and the junction held 4 bases outside the gene matches. CDR3 region: CASSVRGRSYEQYF. The CDR3 nucleotides are TGTGCCAGCAGTGTAAGGGGGCGTTCCTACGAGCAGTACTTC.

This rearrangement joins TRBV10-2 to TRBJ1-3; possible D gene TRBD1, 5 bases. Germline CDR1 reads WSHSY; CDR2 reads SAAADI. This CDR3 region has 14 residues. Trimming took 0 bases from V and 8 from J, leaving 11 bases between them. The CDR3 nucleotides are TGCGCCAGCAGTGAGTCGCCGGGACTTGACACCATATATTTT. This encodes CASSESPGLDTIYF.

The chain couples TRBV9 to TRBJ2-2; TRBD1 aligns across 9 bases. Germline-derived CDR1 and CDR2 are SGDLS and YYNGEE. This CDR3 is 15 amino acids long. Trimming removed 5 bases from V and 1 base from J; junction bases left unmatched: 3. CDR3 bases: TGTGCCAGCAGACAGGGGGCGAGGAACACCGGGGAGCTGTTTTTT. Its protein product is CASRQGARNTGELFF.

This chain joins TRBV11-2 and TRBJ2-3, with 8 bases lining up with TRBD2. In germline, CDR1 is SGHAT, CDR2 FQNNGV. This CDR3 contains 14 residues. The ends lost 8 bases at V and 4 bases at J; junction bases unmatched: 8. The CDR3, as DNA: TGTGCCAGCGGGTTTAGCGGGGCAGCAGATACGCAGTATTTT. Its translation is CASGFSGAADTQYF.

The V gene is TRBV27, the J gene TRBJ1-4; a possible D gene is TRBD1 (5 bases). Trimming took 0 bases from V and 6 from J, leaving 14 bases between them. The CDR3 has 16 residues. Germline V gene data show CDR1 as MNHEY and CDR2 as SMNVEV (reference sequence). CDR3 in amino acids: CASSLSRDSAYEKLFF. The DNA for the CDR3 is TGTGCCAGCAGTTTATCGAGAGACAGCGCTTATGAAAAACTGTTTTTT.

The chain recombines TRBV10-3 with TRBJ2-7, with no clear D. The CDR3 is 12 residues long. Germline loops: CDR1 ENHRY, CDR2 SYGVKD. Trimming took off 6 bases at V and 5 bases at J, with 11 bases between the two ends. The chain's CDR3 is CAISGDDDEQYF. In nucleotides, the CDR3 is TGTGCCATCAGCGGTGATGATGACGAGCAGTACTTC.

In regard to this clone: Within the sample, other DNA sequences also encode this same CDR3. The chain is built from TRBV30 and TRBJ1-2, with D uncertain. Germline values: CDR1 GTSNPN, CDR2 SVGIG (reference sequence). V was trimmed by 5 bases and J by 6 bases, leaving 10 bases between them. There are 11 residues in the CDR3. As DNA, the CDR3 is TGTGCCTGGTCTGTTGGGGATGGCTACACCTTC. Residues: CAWSVGDGYTF.

This clone was seen a handful of times. This chain connects TRBV6-1 to TRBJ1-5, with D tentatively TRBD1 (5 bases). The CDR3 sequence is 15 residues long. Germline CDR1 is MNHNS and CDR2 is SASEGT. The germline V and J ends were trimmed by 6 bases and 7 bases, with 19 bases remaining between them. Here the CDR3 reads CASSDTPGTGQPQHF. For the CDR3, the DNA is TGTGCCAGCAGCGACACCCCAGGGACGGGCCAGCCCCAGCATTTT.

This chain links TRBV5-6 with TRBJ1-3; D gene ambiguous. The CDR3 length is 14 residues. The germline V gene encodes CDR1 SGHDT and CDR2 YYEEEE. Trimming pared 4 bases from V and 0 bases from J, leaving 8 bases between. The CDR3 bases are TGTGCCAGCAGCGTAGGGAACTCTGGAAACACCATATATTTT. It specifies CASSVGNSGNTIYF. Drawing the rest from reference TRBV5-6 and TRBJ1-3, the complete variable domain is DAGVTQSPTHLIKTRGQQVTLRCSPKSGHDTVSWYQQALGQGPQFIFQYYEEEERQRGNFPDRFSGHQFPNYSSELNVNALLLGDSALYLCASSVGNSGNTIYFGEGSWLTVV.

CDR3 sequence (DNA): TGTGCCAGCAGCGAGGGTAGCGGGGGGGTTAGGACCGGAGATACGCAGTATTTT. This sequence encodes CASSEGSGGVRTGDTQYF. The rearrangement joins TRBV9 to TRBJ2-3, with 11 positions matching TRBD2. V trimming: 3 bases; J trimming: 5 bases; junction bases outside the gene matches: 14. The CDR3 length is 18 residues. In germline, CDR1 is SGDLS, CDR2 YYNGEE. The complete variable domain, with remaining parts taken from reference TRBV9 and TRBJ2-3, reads DSGVTQTPKHLITATGQRVTLRCSPRSGDLSVYWYQQSLDQGLQFLIQYYNGEERAKGNILERFSAQQFPDLHSELNLSSLELGDSALYFCASSEGSGGVRTGDTQYFGPGTRLTVL.

The V gene is TRBV9, the J gene TRBJ1-1, with TRBD1 as a possible D gene (5 bases). This CDR3 region has 14 residues. CDR1 is SGDLS and CDR2 is YYNGEE in the germline V gene. V was clipped by 4 bases and J by 1 base, with 11 bases between them. The chain's CDR3 is CASSPGTENTEAFF. The CDR3 DNA sequence: TGTGCCAGCAGCCCCGGGACGGAGAACACTGAAGCTTTCTTT.

V and J are TRBV30 and TRBJ1-2, with D perhaps TRBD1 (5 bases). With 3 bases removed from V and 4 bases from J, the gap between germline ends came to 12 bases. Looked up from germline, CDR1 is GTSNPN and CDR2 is SVGIG (reference sequence). The CDR3 extends over 13 amino acids. The CDR3: CAWRQRQTYGYTF. DNA of the CDR3: TGTGCCTGGAGACAAAGACAGACCTATGGCTACACCTTC.